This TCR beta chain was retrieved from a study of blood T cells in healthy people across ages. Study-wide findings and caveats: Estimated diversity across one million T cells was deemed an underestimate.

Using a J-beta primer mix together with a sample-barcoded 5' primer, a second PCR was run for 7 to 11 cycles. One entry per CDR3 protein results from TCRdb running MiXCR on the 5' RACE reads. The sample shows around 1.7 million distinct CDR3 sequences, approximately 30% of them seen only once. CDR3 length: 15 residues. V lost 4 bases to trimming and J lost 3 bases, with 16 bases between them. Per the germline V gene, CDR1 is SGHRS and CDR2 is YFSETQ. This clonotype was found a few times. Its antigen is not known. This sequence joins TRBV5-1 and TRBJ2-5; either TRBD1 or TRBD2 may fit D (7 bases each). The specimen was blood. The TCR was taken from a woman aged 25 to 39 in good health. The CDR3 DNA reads TGCGCCAGCAGCCAGCGGGACAGACAGAAAGAGACCCAGTACTTC. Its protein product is CASSQRDRQKETQYF.